A selection of T cell receptor beta chains follows, all from one sample in a study of control samples from healthy donors and cancer patients. Assay used: immunoSEQ multiplex PCR; TCRdb lists only in-frame clones, some missing. Counted here are 150,000 or so clones, 93% occurring once; the ten biggest clones make up less than 6%. Input material: blood. These receptors came from a man aged 18 to 29 in good health. Both conserved end residues are part of each CDR3. A D gene is named only where the DNA matches it firmly. Clone size, where shown, is once, few, many, or a class for clones that have expanded.

NA | NA | TRBJ1-1 | TRBV9 | CASSAGDFLNTEAFF | TGTGCCAGCAGCGCGGGGGACTTTCTGAACACTGAAGCTTTCTTT
NA | NA | TRBJ1-1 | TRBV13 | CASSLIAGNTEAFF | TGTGCCAGCAGCTTAATCGCAGGGAACACTGAAGCTTTCTTT
NA | NA | TRBJ2-7 | TRBV6-5 | CASSYRVTTAYEQYF | TGTGCCAGCAGTTACAGGGTTACCACGGCCTACGAGCAGTACTTC
once | NA | TRBJ2-2 | TRBV24-1 | CATTAGELFF | TGTGCCACAACCGCTGGGGAGCTGTTTTTT
NA | TRBD2 | TRBJ2-3 | TRBV9 | CASSVTSGIGDTQYF | TGTGCCAGCAGCGTGACTAGCGGGATTGGAGATACGCAGTATTTT
NA | NA | TRBJ1-3 | TRBV19 | CASSISASGNTIYF | TGTGCCAGTAGTATATCGGCCTCTGGAAACACCATATATTTT
NA | NA | TRBJ1-2 | TRBV5-4 | CASSLRRASNYGYTF | TGTGCCAGCAGCTTGCGGAGGGCCTCTAACTATGGCTACACCTTC
NA | NA | TRBJ1-2 | TRBV6-2/TRBV6-3 | CASSLTGYNYGYTF | TGTGCCAGCAGTTTAACAGGTTATAACTATGGCTACACCTTC
NA | NA | TRBJ1-1 | TRBV7-8 | CASSLGVLAEAFF | TGTGCCAGCAGCTTAGGGGTTCTGGCTGAAGCTTTCTTT
NA | TRBD2 | TRBJ2-1 | TRBV30 | CAWSPFYPSGSGGSYNEQFF | TGTGCCTGGAGTCCCTTTTATCCTAGCGGGAGCGGGGGATCCTACAATGAGCAGTTCTTC
NA | TRBD1 | TRBJ2-3 | TRBV7-2 | CASSQHGRQGSTDTQYF | TGTGCCAGCAGCCAACACGGCCGACAGGGTAGCACAGATACGCAGTATTTT
NA | TRBD1 | TRBJ2-6 | TRBV5-1 | CASSLVGAGGVFGANVLTF | TGCGCCAGCAGCTTGGTTGGGGCAGGGGGAGTCTTTGGGGCCAACGTCCTGACTTTC
NA | TRBD1 | TRBJ1-5 | TRBV6-6 | CASSRSTGSNQPQHF | TGTGCCAGCAGTAGATCGACAGGGAGCAATCAGCCCCAGCATTTT
NA | TRBD1 | TRBJ2-1 | TRBV2 | CASMLGQPTNEQFF | TGTGCCAGCATGTTGGGACAGCCAACCAATGAGCAGTTCTTC
NA | TRBD1 | TRBJ2-7 | TRBV7-9 | CASRSHLPGQGASGEQYF | TGTGCCAGCAGAAGCCATTTACCGGGACAGGGGGCGTCGGGGGAGCAGTACTTC
NA | NA | TRBJ1-1 | TRBV25-1 | CASSLSVTEAFF | TGTGCCAGCAGTTTGAGTGTGACCGAAGCTTTCTTT
NA | NA | TRBJ2-3 | TRBV11-3 | CASSLGSEGMLDTQYF | TGTGCCAGCAGCTTAGGGTCCGAGGGGATGTTGGATACGCAGTATTTT
NA | TRBD1 | TRBJ1-5 | TRBV10-3 | CAISATGGNQPQHF | TGTGCCATCAGTGCCACAGGGGGGAATCAGCCCCAGCATTTT
NA | TRBD1 | TRBJ1-1 | TRBV7-9 | CASRAGQGNTEAFF | TGTGCCAGCAGGGCCGGACAGGGCAACACTGAAGCTTTCTTT
NA | TRBD2 | TRBJ2-3 | TRBV5-1 | CASSSKRGATDTQYF | TGCGCCAGCAGCTCCAAGCGGGGGGCCACAGATACGCAGTATTTT
NA | NA | TRBJ2-7 | TRBV30 | CAWGIPSGSSYEQYF | TGTGCCTGGGGCATACCAAGCGGCAGCTCCTACGAGCAGTACTTC
NA | NA | TRBJ2-5 | TRBV11-2 | CASSLRGTQETQYF | TGTGCCAGCAGCTTACGGGGGACGCAAGAGACCCAGTACTTC
NA | NA | TRBJ1-4 | TRBV5-3 | CARSGTRDTMNEKLFF | TGTGCCAGAAGCGGGACCCGGGACACAATGAATGAAAAACTGTTTTTT
NA | NA | TRBJ2-3 | TRBV6-4 | CASSAQGRDTDTQYF | TGTGCCAGCAGCGCACAGGGGCGGGATACAGATACGCAGTATTTT
NA | NA | TRBJ1-5 | TRBV7-8 | CASSTYNQPQHF | TGTGCCAGCAGCACTTACAATCAGCCCCAGCATTTT
NA | NA | TRBJ1-4 | TRBV6-5 | CASSYSSRNEKLFF | TGTGCCAGCAGTTACTCGAGCAGGAATGAAAAACTGTTTTTT
few | NA | TRBJ1-4 | TRBV7-9 | CASSVGQGSGEKLFF | TGTGCCAGCAGCGTTGGGCAGGGGTCAGGTGAAAAACTGTTTTTT
once | TRBD1 | TRBJ2-5 | TRBV19 | CASSRLGTGGQETQYF | TGTGCCAGTAGTAGACTAGGGACAGGAGGCCAAGAGACCCAGTACTTC
NA | NA | TRBJ1-6 | TRBV6-5 | CASSYGRRKYNSPLHF | TGTGCCAGCAGTTACGGACGGAGAAAATATAATTCACCCCTCCACTTT
once | NA | TRBJ2-2 | TRBV18 | CATYRDANTGELFF | TGTGCCACCTACCGGGACGCTAACACCGGGGAGCTGTTTTTT
NA | TRBD1 | TRBJ2-6 | TRBV5-1 | CASSPPTGYGANVLTF | TGCGCCAGCAGCCCCCCGACAGGGTACGGGGCCAACGTCCTGACTTTC
NA | TRBD1 | TRBJ1-2 | TRBV5-4 | CASSFGQGSARGYTF | TGTGCCAGCAGCTTCGGACAGGGATCGGCGCGGGGCTACACCTTC
NA | NA | TRBJ2-7 | TRBV27 | CASSSRTREGLYF | TGTGCCAGCAGTTCGAGGACCCGTGAGGGGTTATACTTC
NA | TRBD2 | TRBJ2-7 | TRBV28 | CASSLDRMSGSRYEQYF | TGTGCCAGCAGTTTAGACAGGATGAGCGGGAGCCGCTACGAGCAGTACTTC
NA | TRBD1 | TRBJ2-7 | TRBV4-1 | CASSQDAVQGAYEQYF | TGCGCCAGCAGCCAAGATGCGGTACAGGGGGCTTACGAGCAGTACTTC
NA | NA | TRBJ1-1 | TRBV30 | CAWSVRRAWAEAFF | TGTGCCTGGAGTGTACGGCGAGCCTGGGCTGAAGCTTTCTTT
NA | NA | TRBJ2-7 | TRBV4-1 | CASSHLFGVESSYEQYF | TGCGCCAGCAGCCACCTCTTTGGGGTCGAGAGCTCCTACGAGCAGTACTTC
NA | NA | TRBJ1-6 | TRBV27 | CASSLGGLNNSPLHF | TGTGCCAGCAGTCTGGGTGGACTTAATAATTCACCCCTCCACTTT
NA | TRBD2 | TRBJ2-7 | TRBV27 | CASSQRGSSYEQYF | TGTGCCAGCAGTCAGCGGGGTAGCTCCTACGAGCAGTACTTC
NA | NA | TRBJ1-4 | TRBV29-1 | CSVERREGEKLFF | TGCAGCGTTGAAAGAAGGGAAGGGGAAAAACTGTTTTTT
NA | NA | TRBJ2-1 | TRBV9 | CASSVGPGAGNEQFF | TGTGCCAGCAGCGTCGGGCCAGGGGCGGGGAATGAGCAGTTCTTC
NA | TRBD2 | TRBJ2-3 | TRBV11-3 | CASSPRTSLSSPDTQYF | TGTGCCAGCAGCCCGCGGACTAGCCTATCGTCCCCAGATACGCAGTATTTT
NA | NA | TRBJ2-6 | TRBV27 | CASSLTQAVGFGGANVLTF | TGTGCCAGCAGTTTAACGCAGGCCGTCGGTTTCGGTGGGGCCAACGTCCTGACTTTC
NA | TRBD2 | TRBJ2-1 | TRBV10-3 | CAITPGLVINNEQFF | TGTGCCATCACCCCCGGACTAGTAATCAACAATGAGCAGTTCTTC
NA | NA | TRBJ1-2 | TRBV7-9 | CASTRGGGYTF | TGTGCCAGCACGCGAGGGGGTGGCTACACCTTC
NA | NA | TRBJ1-2 | TRBV6-2/TRBV6-3 | CASSSDGWDYGYTF | TGTGCCAGCAGTTCAGATGGATGGGACTATGGCTACACCTTC
NA | TRBD1 | TRBJ1-5 | TRBV11-2 | CASSLGQGSNQPQHF | TGTGCCAGCAGCTTGGGACAGGGGAGCAATCAGCCCCAGCATTTT
NA | NA | TRBJ1-4 | TRBV13 | CASSYGDGPNEKLFF | TGTGCCAGCAGCTACGGGGACGGACCTAATGAAAAACTGTTTTTT
NA | NA | TRBJ2-5 | TRBV12-5 | CASGLPAPQETQYF | TGTGCTAGTGGTTTGCCCGCCCCTCAAGAGACCCAGTACTTC
few | NA | TRBJ2-7 | TRBV29-1 | CSIGEVRLEQYF | TGCAGCATCGGGGAGGTCCGACTCGAGCAGTACTTC
NA | NA | TRBJ2-7 | TRBV28 | CASSFPGRSVNYEQYF | TGTGCCAGCAGTTTCCCCGGGCGGTCTGTGAACTACGAGCAGTACTTC
NA | NA | TRBJ2-5 | TRBV5-1 | CASRKGVQGEETQYF | TGCGCCAGCAGGAAGGGGGTACAGGGTGAAGAGACCCAGTACTTC